This TCR beta chain was sequenced for a study of cytomegalovirus exposure and HLA in healthy donors. On the study more broadly: Prior work identified 95 million to 120 million unique TCR beta sequences in 150 million to 200 million T cells. General study results and limits: The study put 150 to 200 TCR beta chains on its list as cytomegalovirus-associated. Segments of the TCR beta V type were, in most cases, productive about 87% or about 30% of the time in an earlier analysis.

CDR3 length: 15 residues. Germline lookup yields CDR1 SEHNR and CDR2 FQNEAQ (reference sequence). V lost 5 bases, J lost 9 bases, and 20 bases lay in between. PCR was performed using 60 Vbeta and 13 Jbeta primers. TCRdb keeps only in-frame clones here, not all; method: immunoSEQ multiplex PCR. Of around 220,000 clones listed, approximately 80% are singletons. Donors had nominal health at sampling but likely had unrecorded immune exposures. For this clone: Its antigen is as yet unknown.

The chain carries TRBV7-9 and TRBJ1-3; maybe TRBD1 (6 bases). The sequence derives from a girl aged 2-10 years in good health and CMV-seronegative. The sequencing sample was made of PBMCs. CDR3 nucleotides: TGTGCCAGCAGCCTACCCGAACCTCAGGGGTTCACCATATATTTT. The encoded protein is CASSLPEPQGFTIYF. The full variable domain, completed using reference TRBV7-9 and TRBJ1-3, is DTGVSQNPRHKITKRGQNVTFRCDPISEHNRLYWYRQTLGQGPEFLTYFQNEAQLEKSRLLSDRFSAERPKGSFSTLEIQRTEQGDSAMYLCASSLPEPQGFTIYFGEGSWLTVV.